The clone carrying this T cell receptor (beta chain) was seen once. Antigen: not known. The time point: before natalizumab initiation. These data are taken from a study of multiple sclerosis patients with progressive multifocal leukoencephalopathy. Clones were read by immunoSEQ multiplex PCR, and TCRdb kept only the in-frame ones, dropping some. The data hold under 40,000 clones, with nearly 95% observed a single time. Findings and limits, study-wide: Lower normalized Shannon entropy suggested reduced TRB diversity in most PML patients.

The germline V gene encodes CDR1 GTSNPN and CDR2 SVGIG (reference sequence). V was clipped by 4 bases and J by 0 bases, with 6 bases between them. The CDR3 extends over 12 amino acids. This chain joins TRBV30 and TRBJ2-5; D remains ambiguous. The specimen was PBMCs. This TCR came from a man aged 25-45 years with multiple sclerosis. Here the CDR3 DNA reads TGTGCCTGGACCAGGTACCAAGAGACCCAGTACTTC. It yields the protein CAWTRYQETQYF. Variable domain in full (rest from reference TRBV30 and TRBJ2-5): SQTIHQWPATLVQPVGSPLSLECTVEGTSNPNLYWYRQAAGRGLQLLFYSVGIGQISSEVPQNLSASRPQDRQFILSSKKLLLSDSGFYLCAWTRYQETQYFGPGTRLLVL.